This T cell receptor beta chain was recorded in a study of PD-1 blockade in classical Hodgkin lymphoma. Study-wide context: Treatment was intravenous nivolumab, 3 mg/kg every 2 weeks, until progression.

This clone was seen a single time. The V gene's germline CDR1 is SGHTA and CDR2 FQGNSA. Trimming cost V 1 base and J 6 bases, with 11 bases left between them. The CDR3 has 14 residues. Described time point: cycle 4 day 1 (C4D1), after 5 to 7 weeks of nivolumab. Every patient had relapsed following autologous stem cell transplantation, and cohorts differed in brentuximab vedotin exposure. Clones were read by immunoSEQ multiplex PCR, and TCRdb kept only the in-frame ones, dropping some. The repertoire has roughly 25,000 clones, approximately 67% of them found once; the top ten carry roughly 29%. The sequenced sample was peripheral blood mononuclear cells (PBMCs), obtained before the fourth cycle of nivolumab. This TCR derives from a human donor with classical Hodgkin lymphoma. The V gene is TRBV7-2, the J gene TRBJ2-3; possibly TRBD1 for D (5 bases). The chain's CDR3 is CASSLEAGWDTQYF. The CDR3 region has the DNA TGTGCCAGCAGCTTAGAGGCAGGGTGGGATACGCAGTATTTT.